This TCR beta chain was sequenced for a study of neurological immune-mediated disorders. The authors produced cDNA by 5'RACE using 10-nucleotide random UMIs. TCRdb independently ran MiXCR on the 5' RACE reads; one entry per CDR3 protein. The sample records some 38,000 distinct CDR3 sequences, 12% to 15% being singletons. PBMCs stored at -80 C, numbering 2 million, were the origin of the unsorted libraries. Findings and limits, study-wide: Multiple sclerosis patients had less TCR clonal expansion than even healthy controls, unlike HTLV-1-associated myelopathy. Across subjects, expanded clones had no CDR3 amino acid sequences in common, pointing to private repertoires in all groups.

This clonotype occurred many times. Its antigen remains unknown. This sequence originates from a woman aged 50 to 60 with HTLV-1-associated myelopathy (HAM/TSP). The sequenced material came from PBMCs.

The CDR3 bases are TGCGCCAGCAGCCCGGCGCTGGGGGCTGGAAACACCATATATTTT. Its protein product is CASSPALGAGNTIYF. The chain is built from TRBV5-1 and TRBJ1-3, with D possibly matching TRBD1 (5 bases). CDR3 length equals 15 residues. Germline CDR1 and CDR2: SGHRS and YFSETQ. Trimming cost V 4 bases and J 2 bases, with 13 bases left between them.